The 3 T cell receptor beta chains in this list originate from one sample, sequenced in a study of T cell repertoires in cytomegalovirus infection. TCRdb ran MiXCR on the reads and lists one entry per CDR3 protein. The repertoire holds under 200,000 distinct CDR3 sequences, over 15% seen once, with around a sixth in the top ten. The sequenced sample consisted of CD8+ T cells from PBMCs. The receptor set was obtained from a human donor in good health (CMV status not recorded). Some clones in this sample may be carry-over from other donors' samples.

This sequence joins TRBV4-3 and TRBJ2-5, with 12 bases lining up with TRBD1. This CDR3 is 15 amino acids long. With 5 bases clipped from V and 4 bases from J, the junction kept 5 bases outside the gene matches. Germline V lookup: CDR1 LGHNA, CDR2 YSLEER. The CDR3 region is CASSAGTGGPETQYF. Here the CDR3 DNA reads TGCGCCAGCAGCGCCGGGACAGGGGGCCCAGAGACCCAGTACTTC.

This clonotype has only a few counts. This chain joins TRBV7-9 and TRBJ1-1; D is unclear. The V end lost 5 bases, the J end lost 4 bases, and 17 bases lay between the germline ends. The CDR3 runs to 15 residues. Germline V gives CDR1 SEHNR, CDR2 FQNEAQ (reference sequence). The CDR3 loop reads CASSPRAPGRTEAFF. The CDR3 nucleotides read TGTGCCAGCAGCCCTCGGGCCCCCGGACGCACTGAAGCTTTCTTT.

The chain recombines TRBV6-2 or TRBV6-3 with TRBJ2-1; 8 positions agree with TRBD1. The junction had 4 bases not matched to a gene; V was cut back by 2 bases and J by 4 bases. In germline, CDR1 is MNHEY, CDR2 SVGEGT. This CDR3 contains 15 residues. The CDR3, as DNA: TGTGCCAGCAGTTACCCAGGGGGCGAATACAATGAGCAGTTCTTC. Its translation: CASSYPGGEYNEQFF.